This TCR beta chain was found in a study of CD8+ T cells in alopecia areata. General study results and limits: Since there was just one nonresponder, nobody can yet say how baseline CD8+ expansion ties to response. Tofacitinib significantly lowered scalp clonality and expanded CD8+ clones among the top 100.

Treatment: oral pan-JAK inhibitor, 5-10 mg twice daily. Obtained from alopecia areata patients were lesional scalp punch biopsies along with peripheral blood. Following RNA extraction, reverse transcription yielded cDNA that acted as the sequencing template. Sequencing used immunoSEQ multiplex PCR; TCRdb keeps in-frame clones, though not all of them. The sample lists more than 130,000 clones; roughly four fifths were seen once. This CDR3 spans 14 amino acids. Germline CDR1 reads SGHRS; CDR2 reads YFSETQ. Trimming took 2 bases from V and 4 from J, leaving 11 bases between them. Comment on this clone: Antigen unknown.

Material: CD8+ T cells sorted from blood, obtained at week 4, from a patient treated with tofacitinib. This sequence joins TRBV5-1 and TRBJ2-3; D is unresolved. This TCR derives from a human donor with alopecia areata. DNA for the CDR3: TGCGCCAGCAGCTTAGGTGACGCTCCAGATACGCAGTATTTT. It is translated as CASSLGDAPDTQYF.